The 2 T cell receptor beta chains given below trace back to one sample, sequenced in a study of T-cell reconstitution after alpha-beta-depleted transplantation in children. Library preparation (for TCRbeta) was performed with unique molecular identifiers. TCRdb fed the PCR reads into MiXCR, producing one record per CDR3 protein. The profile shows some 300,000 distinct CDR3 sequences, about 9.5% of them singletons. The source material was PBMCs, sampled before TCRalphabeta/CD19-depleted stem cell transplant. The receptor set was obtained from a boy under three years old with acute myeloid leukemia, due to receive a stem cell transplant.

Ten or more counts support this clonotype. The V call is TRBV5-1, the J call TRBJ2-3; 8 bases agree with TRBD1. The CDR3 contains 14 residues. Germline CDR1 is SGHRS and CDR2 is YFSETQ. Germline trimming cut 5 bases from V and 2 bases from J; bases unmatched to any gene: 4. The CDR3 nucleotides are TGCGCCAGCAGGGACAGGGTTTCCACAGATACGCAGTATTTT. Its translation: CASRDRVSTDTQYF.

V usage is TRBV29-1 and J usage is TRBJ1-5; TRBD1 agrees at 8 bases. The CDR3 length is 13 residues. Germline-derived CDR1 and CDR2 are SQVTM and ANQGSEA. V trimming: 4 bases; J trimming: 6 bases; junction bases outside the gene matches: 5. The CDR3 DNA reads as TGCAGCGTTGGGACAGGGAAGGGTCAGCCCCAGCATTTT. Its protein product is CSVGTGKGQPQHF.